This T cell receptor beta chain was captured in a study of T cell repertoires in cytomegalovirus infection. Study-wide context: It was recently identified HLA-C-restricted and well-studied HLA-B-restricted CMV epitopes that the study used. Evidence of both CMV infection and a matching HLA type came from public TCR beta signatures. The study, taken as a whole, reports: Using cumulative public TCR beta family frequency, the authors identified those who carried CMV together with the relevant HLA. The ex vivo response was dominated by HLA-C-restricted CMV-specific TCR beta clonotypes.

This clonotype was detected many times. Its antigen is not known. CDR1 and CDR2 (germline): ENHRY, SYGVKD. Between the trimmed V and J ends, which lost 8 bases and 1 base, there was a span of 4 bases. This CDR3 comprises 11 residues. TCRdb analysed the reads with MiXCR anew, one entry per CDR3 protein. This sample has about 900,000 distinct CDR3 sequences; under 40% occur once, and the top ten carry 13%. The origin of this receptor is a human donor in good health (CMV status not recorded). Some clones in this sample may be carry-over from other donors' samples. V usage is TRBV10-3 and J usage is TRBJ2-3; D unresolved. Sample: cultured CD8+ T cells from PBMCs, taken from culture after CMV antigen stimulation. The CDR3 reads CAIGRTDTQYF. CDR3 sequence (DNA): TGTGCCATCGGACGCACAGATACGCAGTATTTT.